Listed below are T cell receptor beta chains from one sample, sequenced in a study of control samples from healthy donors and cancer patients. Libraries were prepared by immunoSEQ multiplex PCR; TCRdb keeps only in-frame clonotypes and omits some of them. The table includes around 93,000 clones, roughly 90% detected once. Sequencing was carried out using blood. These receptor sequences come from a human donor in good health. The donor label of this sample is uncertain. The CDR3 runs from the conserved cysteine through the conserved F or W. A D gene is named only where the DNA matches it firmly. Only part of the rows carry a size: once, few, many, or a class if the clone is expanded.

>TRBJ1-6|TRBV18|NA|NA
CASSPFTTTSPNSPLHF
TGTGCCAGCTCACCATTCACCACGACAAGCCCGAATTCACCCCTCCACTTT
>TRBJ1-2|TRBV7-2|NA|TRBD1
CASSLGGQFNYGYTF
TGTGCCAGCAGCTTAGGGGGACAGTTTAACTATGGCTACACCTTC
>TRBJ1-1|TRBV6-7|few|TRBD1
CASSYRQGNTEAFF
TGTGCCAGCAGCTATAGACAGGGGAACACTGAAGCTTTCTTT
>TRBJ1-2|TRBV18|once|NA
CASSGDRANYGYTF
TGTGCCAGCTCAGGCGACAGAGCTAACTATGGCTACACCTTC
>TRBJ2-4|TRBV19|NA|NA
CASSPGSIQYF
TGTGCCAGTAGTCCAGGCTCCATTCAGTACTTC
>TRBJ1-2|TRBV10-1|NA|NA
CATRMGGGYTF
TGCGCCACCAGAATGGGGGGTGGCTACACCTTC
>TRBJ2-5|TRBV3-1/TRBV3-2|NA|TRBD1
CASSPIEIQTGDQRAQYF
TGTGCCAGCAGCCCAATCGAGATACAGACAGGGGATCAGCGGGCCCAGTACTTC
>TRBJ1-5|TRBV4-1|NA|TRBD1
CASSQPDRDDQPQHF
TGCGCCAGCAGCCAACCGGACAGGGACGATCAGCCCCAGCATTTT
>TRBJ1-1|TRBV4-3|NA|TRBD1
CASSQRDSNTEAFF
TGCGCCAGCAGCCAGAGGGACAGTAACACTGAAGCTTTCTTT
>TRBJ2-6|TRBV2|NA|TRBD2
CASSEVAGGAGANVLTF
TGTGCCAGCAGTGAGGTAGCGGGGGGAGCTGGGGCCAACGTCCTGACTTTC
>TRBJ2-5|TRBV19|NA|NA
CASSSNQETQYF
TGTGCCAGTAGTAGTAACCAAGAGACCCAGTACTTC
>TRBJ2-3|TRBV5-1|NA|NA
CASSQSGLTRLDTQYF
TGCGCCAGCAGCCAGTCGGGACTGACTCGGCTGGATACGCAGTATTTT
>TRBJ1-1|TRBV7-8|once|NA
CASSLEGSAFF
TGTGCCAGCAGCTTAGAGGGTTCAGCTTTCTTT
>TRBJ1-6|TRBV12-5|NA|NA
CASGPQTDPNSPLHF
TGTGCTAGTGGTCCCCAGACCGACCCCAATTCACCCCTCCACTTT
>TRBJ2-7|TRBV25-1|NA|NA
CASRRPGSYSYEQYF
TGTGCCAGCAGGAGGCCCGGGAGTTACTCCTACGAGCAGTACTTC
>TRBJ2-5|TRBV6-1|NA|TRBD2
CASSVAGGKETQYF
TGTGCCAGCAGTGTAGCGGGGGGGAAAGAGACCCAGTACTTC
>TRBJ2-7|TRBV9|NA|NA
CASSVGSGSSYEQYF
TGTGCCAGCAGCGTAGGGTCGGGGTCTTCCTACGAGCAGTACTTC
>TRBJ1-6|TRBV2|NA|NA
CASSERGQNNSPLHF
TGTGCCAGCAGTGAAAGGGGACAAAATAATTCACCCCTCCACTTT
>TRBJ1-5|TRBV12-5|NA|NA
CASGFRALGEQPQHF
TGTGCTAGTGGTTTCCGGGCGTTGGGGGAACAGCCCCAGCATTTT
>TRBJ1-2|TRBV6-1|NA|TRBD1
CASSDAGQGNYGYTF
TGTGCCAGCAGTGATGCGGGACAGGGCAACTATGGCTACACCTTC
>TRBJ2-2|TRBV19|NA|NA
CASSIEAGELFF
TGTGCCAGTAGTATAGAGGCCGGGGAGCTGTTTTTT
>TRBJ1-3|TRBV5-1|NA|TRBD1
CASSSSGGSGNTIYF
TGCGCCAGCAGCTCCTCAGGGGGCTCTGGAAACACCATATATTTT